This TCR beta chain was sequenced for a study of cytomegalovirus exposure and HLA in healthy donors. Overall study findings and caveats: The listing of some 170 TCR beta chains classed them as cytomegalovirus-associated. In an earlier analysis, in approximately 630 donors, most V segments appeared productive either ~90% or ~30% of the time.

Donors likely had unrecorded immune exposures despite being nominally healthy when sampled. Points on this clone: The antigen remains undetermined.

The PCR had 60 Vbeta and 13 Jbeta primers. Assay used: immunoSEQ multiplex PCR; TCRdb lists only in-frame clones, some missing. The sample holds 90,000 to 140,000 clones, over 80% seen once. The V and J ends lost 3 bases and 6 bases respectively, with 11 bases between them. Germline values: CDR1 KGHSH, CDR2 LQKENI. The CDR3 runs 13 residues. The chain is built from TRBV18 and TRBJ1-1; D is unresolved. The specimen sequenced was PBMCs. The clonotype was recovered from a young man in good health and CMV-seronegative. CDR3: CASSPKGGSEAFF. CDR3 bases: TGTGCCAGCTCACCCAAGGGAGGGTCTGAAGCTTTCTTT.